The 32 T cell receptor beta chains below were found in one sample sequenced in a study of beta chain features in type 1 diabetes. The study reverse transcribed the entire isolated RNA, so it sequenced expressed TCRB transcripts. Assay: immunoSEQ multiplex PCR; the TCRdb copy retains only in-frame clones and omits some. The sample lists about 340,000 clones; approximately 13% were seen once. Regarding the study as a whole: Among patients with Type 1 diabetes, TCRB CDR3s were moderately but significantly shorter in every one of the four CD4+ subsets.

The antigens for these receptors are not known. Sequences were obtained from naive CD4+ T cells from blood. The receptor set was obtained from a woman under 30 with type 1 diabetes.

The gene calls are TRBV4-2 and TRBJ1-2; no clear D gene. V lost 0 bases and J 3 bases, leaving 11 bases between the germline ends. In germline, CDR1 is LGHNA, CDR2 YNFKEQ. This CDR3 is 15 amino acids long. The CDR3 region is CASSQEVRNYYGYTF. The CDR3 coding sequence is TGTGCCAGCAGCCAAGAAGTCAGAAATTACTATGGCTACACCTTC.

The chain combines TRBV9 with TRBJ2-1, with D hard to call. Trimming took 4 bases from V and 6 from J, leaving 14 bases between them. The CDR3 sequence is 14 residues long. Germline V gives CDR1 SGDLS, CDR2 YYNGEE. The CDR3 protein is CASSPRFGSNEQFF. In DNA form, the CDR3 reads TGTGCCAGCAGCCCGCGGTTTGGGTCCAATGAGCAGTTCTTC. Full variable domain (rest looked up from reference TRBV9 and TRBJ2-1): DSGVTQTPKHLITATGQRVTLRCSPRSGDLSVYWYQQSLDQGLQFLIQYYNGEERAKGNILERFSAQQFPDLHSELNLSSLELGDSALYFCASSPRFGSNEQFFGPGTRLTVL.

This clone was recorded a few times. The chain employs TRBV7-3 and TRBJ2-2; D possibly corresponds to TRBD1 (6 bases). Trimming shortened V by 2 bases and J by 0 bases, and 10 bases separated the two germline ends. CDR3 length: 16 amino acids. Germline loops: CDR1 SGHTA, CDR2 FQGTGA. Here the CDR3 reads CASSLLGTTNTGELFF. The DNA of the CDR3 is TGTGCCAGCAGCTTACTGGGGACAACGAACACCGGGGAGCTGTTTTTT.

V and J are TRBV27 and TRBJ2-1; a possible D gene is TRBD1 (5 bases). The CDR3 length is 13 residues. Trimming pared 6 bases from V and 5 bases from J, leaving 11 bases between. The germline gives CDR1 MNHEY, CDR2 SMNVEV (reference sequence). The CDR3 coding sequence is TGTGCCAGCAGAGGGGTAGGGAACAATGAGCAGTTCTTC. Amino acid sequence: CASRGVGNNEQFF.

CDR3 loop: CASSPLTFAGGNQPQHF. The CDR3, as DNA: TGTGCCAGCAGTCCCCTGACCTTCGCAGGGGGTAATCAGCCCCAGCATTTT. V gene TRBV28 combines with J gene TRBJ1-5, with 7 positions matching TRBD1. V trimming: 5 bases; J trimming: 4 bases; junction bases outside the gene matches: 14. The V gene's germline CDR1 is MDHEN and CDR2 SYDVKM. The CDR3 sequence is 17 residues long.

V and J are TRBV5-1 and TRBJ1-1; D ambiguous. V was shortened by 5 bases and J by 0 bases, with 11 bases between the two germline ends. Germline-derived CDR1 and CDR2 are SGHRS and YFSETQ. This CDR3 has 14 amino acids. As DNA, the CDR3 is TGCGCCAGCAGATGGAGTTGGATGAACACTGAAGCTTTCTTT. Translated: CASRWSWMNTEAFF.

The rearrangement links TRBV5-4 to TRBJ2-7; 10 bases line up with TRBD2. With V trimmed by 2 bases and J by 5 bases, 7 bases remained unmatched. The CDR3 length is 15 residues. Germline values: CDR1 SGHNT, CDR2 YYREEE (reference sequence). This CDR3 reads CASSLLRTSGDEQYF. CDR3 in DNA: TGTGCCAGCAGCTTACTCCGGACTAGCGGCGACGAGCAGTACTTC.

This chain links TRBV28 with TRBJ2-1; 9 positions agree with TRBD1. The CDR3 loop spans 16 amino acids. Germline V gene data show CDR1 as MDHEN and CDR2 as SYDVKM. After removal of 7 bases from V and 5 bases from J, the junction contained 12 bases not matched to a gene. The CDR3 coding sequence is TGTGCCAGCACCTTAACACCGGGACAGGGTCACAATGAGCAGTTCTTC. Protein sequence: CASTLTPGQGHNEQFF.

This clone was observed a handful of times. The chain uses TRBV5-6 and TRBJ2-7, with 8 bases matching TRBD2. V gave up 5 bases and J gave up 3 bases; unmatched junction bases: 4. Germline V lookup: CDR1 SGHDT, CDR2 YYEEEE. This CDR3 has 13 amino acids. The CDR3, as DNA: TGTGCCAGCAGACTTAGCGGGATCTACGAGCAGTACTTC. Amino acid sequence: CASRLSGIYEQYF.

V usage is TRBV28 and J usage is TRBJ1-1; D gene ambiguous. Trimming removed 6 bases from V and 7 bases from J, with 21 bases in between. Germline V lookup: CDR1 MDHEN, CDR2 SYDVKM. This CDR3 spans 15 amino acids. The CDR3, as DNA: TGTGCCAGCAGCCGGCGGAGGGCCTCCTTCCTTGAAGCTTTCTTT. Translated, it gives CASSRRRASFLEAFF.

The J gene is TRBJ2-1, the V gene TRBV18; 14 bases agree with TRBD2. Germline lookup yields CDR1 KGHSH and CDR2 LQKENI. Germline trimming cut 0 bases from V and 7 bases from J; bases unmatched to any gene: 5. CDR3 length equals 17 residues. Here the CDR3 DNA reads TGTGCCAGCTCACCACCGGGACTAGCGGGAGTCTCAAATGAGCAGTTCTTC. Protein product: CASSPPGLAGVSNEQFF.

The chain carries TRBV19 and TRBJ2-5; perhaps TRBD1 as D (6 bases). Trimming stripped 4 bases from V and 5 bases from J, with 14 bases between. CDR3 length: 14 residues. Germline CDR1 reads LNHDA; CDR2 reads SQIVND (reference sequence). For the CDR3, the DNA is TGTGCCAGTAGTAGAACAGGGAGAGGTGAGACCCAGTACTTC. It codes for CASSRTGRGETQYF. Based on the CDR3 plus reference TRBV19 and TRBJ2-5, the full variable domain is DGGITQSPKYLFRKEGQNVTLSCEQNLNHDAMYWYRQDPGQGLRLIYYSQIVNDFQKGDIAEGYSVSREKKESFPLTVTSAQKNPTAFYLCASSRTGRGETQYFGPGTRLLVL.

This sequence joins TRBV4-2 and TRBJ1-4; 7 bases align to TRBD1. The CDR3 is made up of 17 amino acids. The junction had 6 bases not matched to a gene; V was cut back by 0 bases and J by 2 bases. Per the germline V gene, CDR1 is LGHNA and CDR2 is YNFKEQ. CDR3 DNA: TGTGCCAGCAGCCAAGATGGGGCAGGGGGGACTAATGAAAAACTGTTTTTT. This encodes CASSQDGAGGTNEKLFF.

Comments on this clone: Additional DNA sequences in this sample encode the identical CDR3. The chain has TRBV20-1 and TRBJ1-2; tentatively, D is TRBD1 (5 bases). The CDR3 is 11 amino acids. Trimming pared 4 bases from V and 6 bases from J, leaving 9 bases between. CDR1 DFQATT and CDR2 SNEGSKA come from the germline V gene (reference sequence). DNA of the CDR3: TGCAGTGCTACCAGGGTGAATGGCTACACCTTC. It is translated as CSATRVNGYTF.

This clone was seen a few times. This chain links TRBV15 with TRBJ1-5; unclear D gene. Germline lookup yields CDR1 LNHNV and CDR2 YYDKDF (reference sequence). Trimming took 2 bases from V and 0 from J, leaving 11 bases between them. CDR3 size: 16 residues. CDR3 bases: TGTGCCACCAGCAGATCTAGCAGCTATAGCAATCAGCCCCAGCATTTT. It specifies CATSRSSSYSNQPQHF.

The rearrangement uses TRBV29-1 and TRBJ1-1; 9 bases map to TRBD1. V shed 6 bases, J shed 2 bases, and the junction held 4 bases outside the gene matches. The V gene's germline CDR1 is SQVTM and CDR2 ANQGSEA. The CDR3 loop spans 13 amino acids. The CDR3 is CSVQGQGNTEAFF. The CDR3 DNA sequence: TGCAGCGTCCAGGGACAGGGAAACACTGAAGCTTTCTTT.

J is TRBJ1-5 and V is TRBV9; D is unresolved. The CDR3 sequence is 14 residues long. Trimming removed 0 bases at V and 1 base at J, with 5 bases between. CDR1 SGDLS and CDR2 YYNGEE come from the germline V gene. CDR3 DNA: TGTGCCAGCAGCGTAGGTCTGAGCAATCAGCCCCAGCATTTT. Translated, it gives CASSVGLSNQPQHF.

This clone has just one count. The V call is TRBV7-8, the J call TRBJ2-7, with D maybe TRBD1 (5 bases). The V and J ends lost 1 base and 5 bases respectively, with 12 bases between them. The CDR3 spans 14 residues. Looked up from germline, CDR1 is SGHVS and CDR2 is FQNEAQ. CDR3 region: CASSLERQGNEQYF. Here the CDR3 DNA reads TGTGCCAGCAGCTTAGAGCGTCAGGGTAACGAGCAGTACTTC.

In its sample, this clone was seen a few times. The chain has TRBV14 and TRBJ2-7; a possible D gene is TRBD1 (5 bases). The CDR3 sequence is 17 residues long. V was trimmed by 1 base and J by 3 bases, leaving 19 bases between them. Germline V gene lookup returns CDR1 SGHDN and CDR2 FVKESK. As DNA, the CDR3 is TGTGCCAGCAGCCAAGGATACTTCGTGGGGCTACGCTACGAGCAGTACGTC. Its protein product is CASSQGYFVGLRYEQYV.

This clone was detected a few times. This chain uses TRBV30 with TRBJ1-2; TRBD1 matches at 12 bases. Unmatched junction bases numbered 9, after V lost 2 bases and J lost 8 bases. Germline values: CDR1 GTSNPN, CDR2 SVGIG (reference sequence). This CDR3 contains 15 residues. The CDR3 bases are TGTGCCTGGAGTAGTAAGGGACAGGGGGCGGGAGGCTACACCTTC. Protein sequence: CAWSSKGQGAGGYTF.

The chain recombines TRBV19 with TRBJ1-4; D uncertain. V was pared by 7 bases and J by 6 bases, with 6 bases between. The V gene's germline CDR1 is LNHDA and CDR2 SQIVND (reference sequence). The CDR3 loop spans 11 amino acids. In nucleotides, the CDR3 is TGTGCCAGTAATGGAGATGAAAAACTGTTTTTT. It encodes CASNGDEKLFF.

The J gene is TRBJ2-7, the V gene TRBV10-3; 7 bases agree with TRBD2. The CDR3 is 16 amino acids. J gave up 1 base and V 0 bases, and 6 bases lay outside the gene matches. Germline assignment: CDR1 ENHRY and CDR2 SYGVKD. The CDR3 sequence: CAISESGQGGSYEQYV. The CDR3 DNA sequence: TGTGCCATCAGTGAGTCTGGTCAGGGAGGGTCCTACGAGCAGTACGTC.

The chain couples TRBV25-1 to TRBJ1-1; 8 nucleotides agree with TRBD1. Per the germline V gene, CDR1 is MGHDK and CDR2 is SYGVNS. After removal of 5 bases from V and 4 bases from J, the junction contained 3 bases not matched to a gene. There are 13 residues in the CDR3. The CDR3 nucleotides are TGTGCCAGCAGTAGGACAGGGCCCACTGAAGCTTTCTTT. This codes for CASSRTGPTEAFF.

This clone turned up a few times. The chain combines TRBV15 with TRBJ2-5; D uncertain. Germline V lookup: CDR1 LNHNV, CDR2 YYDKDF (reference sequence). The V end was cut by 5 bases, the J end by 5 bases, with 15 bases between. This CDR3 spans 14 amino acids. The CDR3 nucleotides read TGTGCCACCAGCCTTCCTCCCGAGAAGGAGACCCAGTACTTC. It yields the protein CATSLPPEKETQYF.

This clone came up a few times. The chain is built from TRBV30 and TRBJ2-5; no clear D gene. Germline values: CDR1 GTSNPN, CDR2 SVGIG (reference sequence). This CDR3 region has 14 residues. The V and J ends lost 1 base and 7 bases respectively, with 16 bases between them. The CDR3 DNA sequence: TGTGCCTGGAGTGGTGGTAGTCTGGGCACGACCCAGTACTTC. As protein: CAWSGGSLGTTQYF.

The gene calls are TRBV6-5 and TRBJ2-7, with D perhaps TRBD1 (5 bases). In germline, CDR1 is MNHEY, CDR2 SVGAGI. The CDR3 spans 14 residues. Trimming removed 0 bases at V and 3 bases at J, with 9 bases between. The DNA of the CDR3 is TGTGCCAGCAGTTACTCCCGGACAAGCTACGAGCAGTACGTC. Encoded protein: CASSYSRTSYEQYV.

This clone was counted only a few times. The rearrangement joins TRBV25-1 to TRBJ2-7; perhaps TRBD2 as D (6 bases). This CDR3 has 15 amino acids. Germline V gene sequence: CDR1 MGHDK, CDR2 SYGVNS. V was shortened by 7 bases and J by 2 bases, with 18 bases between the two germline ends. DNA of the CDR3: TGTGCCAGCACCTCGCACGTTAGCGGTCCCTACGAGCAGTACTTC. It is translated as CASTSHVSGPYEQYF.

This sequence joins TRBV15 and TRBJ2-3; tentatively, D is TRBD2 (6 bases). Germline V lookup: CDR1 LNHNV, CDR2 YYDKDF (reference sequence). V shed 0 bases and J shed 2 bases, with 15 bases lying between them. The CDR3 has 17 residues. Here the CDR3 DNA reads TGTGCCACCAGCAGAGACTCGTCCGCGGGGTTCACAGATACGCAGTATTTT. It codes for CATSRDSSAGFTDTQYF.

The table lists this clone with a few counts. The rearrangement joins TRBV13 to TRBJ2-7; D not certain. The V gene lost 0 bases and the J gene lost 3 bases, with 9 bases spanning the gap. The germline V gene encodes CDR1 PRHDT and CDR2 FYEKMQ (reference sequence). The CDR3 length is 14 residues. CDR3: CASSLGTLIYEQYF. The CDR3 DNA sequence: TGTGCCAGCAGCTTAGGAACTCTGATCTACGAGCAGTACTTC.

This rearrangement joins TRBV28 to TRBJ2-2; D may be TRBD1 (6 bases). The germline V gene has CDR1 MDHEN and CDR2 SYDVKM. The CDR3 length is 13 residues. Trimming removed 3 bases at V and 6 bases at J, with 8 bases between. CDR3 amino acids: CASSFQGPGELFF. The CDR3 nucleotides are TGTGCCAGCAGTTTCCAGGGGCCCGGGGAGCTGTTTTTT.

There are a few counts of this clone. The CDR3 DNA sequence: TGTGCCAGTCCCCGTAGGGAGGGGTGCGAGCAGTACGTC. Translation: CASPRREGCEQYV. This chain links TRBV19 with TRBJ2-7; TRBD2 matches 7 bases. Germline V gene lookup returns CDR1 LNHDA and CDR2 SQIVND (reference sequence). The CDR3 consists of 13 residues. V trimming: 8 bases; J trimming: 6 bases; junction bases outside the gene matches: 10.

This clone came up a few times. The chain joins TRBV10-3 to TRBJ2-5; TRBD1 aligns across 8 bases. V lost 4 bases to trimming and J lost 1 base; unmatched junction nucleotides: 5. The CDR3 length is 15 residues. Per the germline V gene, CDR1 is ENHRY and CDR2 is SYGVKD. The CDR3 DNA follows: TGTGCCATCAGTGCAGACAGGGGACCCCAAGAGACCCAGTACTTC. Protein sequence: CAISADRGPQETQYF.